This T cell receptor beta chain was recovered during a study of cytomegalovirus exposure and HLA in healthy donors. It was with 60 Vbeta and 13 Jbeta primers that the PCR ran. The method was immunoSEQ multiplex PCR; TCRdb's version includes in-frame clones alone and lacks a portion of them. The sample lists about 150,000 clones; roughly 80% were seen once. CDR3 length equals 17 residues. After removal of 4 bases from V and 5 bases from J, the junction contained 15 bases not matched to a gene. The specimen sequenced was PBMCs. The chain employs TRBV5-3 and TRBJ1-5; 7 bases are a match to TRBD1. TRBV5-3 is an open reading frame whose function is uncertain. This TCR was sampled from a woman aged 35 to 49 in good health and CMV-seronegative. The CDR3 here is CARSLERTGGEDQPQHF. The CDR3 DNA follows: TGTGCCAGAAGCCTGGAGCGGACAGGTGGGGAGGATCAGCCCCAGCATTTT.